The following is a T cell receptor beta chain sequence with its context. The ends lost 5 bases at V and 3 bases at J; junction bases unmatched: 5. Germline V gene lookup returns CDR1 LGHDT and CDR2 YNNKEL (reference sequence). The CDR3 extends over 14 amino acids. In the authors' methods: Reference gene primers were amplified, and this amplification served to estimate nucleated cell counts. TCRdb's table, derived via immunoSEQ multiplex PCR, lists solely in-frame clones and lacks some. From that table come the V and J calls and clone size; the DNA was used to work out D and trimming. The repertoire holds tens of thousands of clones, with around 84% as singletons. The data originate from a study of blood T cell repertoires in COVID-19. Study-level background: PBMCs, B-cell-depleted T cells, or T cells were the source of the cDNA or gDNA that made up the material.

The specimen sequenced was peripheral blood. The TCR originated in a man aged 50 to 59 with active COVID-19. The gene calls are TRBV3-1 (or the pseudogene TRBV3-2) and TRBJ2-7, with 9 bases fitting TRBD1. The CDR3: CASSLDRGRYEQYF. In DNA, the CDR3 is TGTGCCAGCAGCTTGGACAGGGGCCGCTACGAGCAGTACTTC.